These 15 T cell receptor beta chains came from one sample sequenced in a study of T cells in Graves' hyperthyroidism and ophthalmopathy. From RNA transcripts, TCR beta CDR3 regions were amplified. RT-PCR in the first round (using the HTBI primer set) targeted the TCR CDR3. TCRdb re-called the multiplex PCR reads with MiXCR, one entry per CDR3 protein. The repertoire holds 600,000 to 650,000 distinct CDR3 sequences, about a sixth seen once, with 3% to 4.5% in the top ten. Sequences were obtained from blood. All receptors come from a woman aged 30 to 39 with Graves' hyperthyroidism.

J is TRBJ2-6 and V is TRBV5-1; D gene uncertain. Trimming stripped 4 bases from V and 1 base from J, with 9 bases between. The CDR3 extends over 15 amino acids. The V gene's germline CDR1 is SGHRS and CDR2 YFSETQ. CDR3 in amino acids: CASSGSGSGANVLTF. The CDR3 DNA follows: TGCGCCAGCAGCGGAAGTGGTTCTGGGGCCAACGTCCTGACTTTC.

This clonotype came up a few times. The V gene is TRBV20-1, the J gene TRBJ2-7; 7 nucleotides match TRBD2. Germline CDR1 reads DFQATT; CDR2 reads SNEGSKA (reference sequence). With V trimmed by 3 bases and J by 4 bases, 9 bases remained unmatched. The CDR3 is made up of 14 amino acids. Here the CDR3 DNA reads TGCAGTGCTAGTGCCGTGACTAGCCTTTACGAGCAGTACTTC. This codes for CSASAVTSLYEQYF.

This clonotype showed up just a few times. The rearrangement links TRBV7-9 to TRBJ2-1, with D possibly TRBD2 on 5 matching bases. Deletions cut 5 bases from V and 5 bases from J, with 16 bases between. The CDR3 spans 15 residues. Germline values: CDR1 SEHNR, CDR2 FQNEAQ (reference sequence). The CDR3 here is CASSPRTPDNNEQFF. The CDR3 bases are TGTGCCAGCAGCCCCCGGACTCCCGACAACAATGAGCAGTTCTTC.

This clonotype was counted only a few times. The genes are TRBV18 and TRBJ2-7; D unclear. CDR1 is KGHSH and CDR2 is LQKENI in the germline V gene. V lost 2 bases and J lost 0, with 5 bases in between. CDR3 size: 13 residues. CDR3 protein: CASSPESSYEQYF. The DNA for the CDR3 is TGTGCCAGCTCACCAGAAAGCTCCTACGAGCAGTACTTC.

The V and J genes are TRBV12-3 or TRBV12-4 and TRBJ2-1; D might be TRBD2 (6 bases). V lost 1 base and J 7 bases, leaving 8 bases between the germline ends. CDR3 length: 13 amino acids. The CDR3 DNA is TGTGCCAGCAGTTTAGGGGGACTTAATGAGCAGTTCTTC. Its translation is CASSLGGLNEQFF.

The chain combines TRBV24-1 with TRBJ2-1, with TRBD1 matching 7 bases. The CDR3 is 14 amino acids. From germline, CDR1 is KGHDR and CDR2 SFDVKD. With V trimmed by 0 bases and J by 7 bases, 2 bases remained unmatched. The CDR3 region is CATSDLQGVNEQFF. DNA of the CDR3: TGTGCCACCAGTGATTTGCAGGGGGTTAATGAGCAGTTCTTC.

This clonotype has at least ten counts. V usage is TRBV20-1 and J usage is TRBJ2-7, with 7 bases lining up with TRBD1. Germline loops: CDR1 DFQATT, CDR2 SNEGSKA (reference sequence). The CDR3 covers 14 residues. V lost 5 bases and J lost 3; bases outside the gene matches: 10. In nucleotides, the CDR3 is TGCAGTGCTGAGGACAGGCCCTCCAACTACGAGCAGTACTTC. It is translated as CSAEDRPSNYEQYF.

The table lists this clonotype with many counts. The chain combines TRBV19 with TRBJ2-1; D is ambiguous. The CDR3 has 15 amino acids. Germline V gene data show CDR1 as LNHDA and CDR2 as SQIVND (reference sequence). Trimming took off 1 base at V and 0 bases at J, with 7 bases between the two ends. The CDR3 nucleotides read TGTGCCAGTAGTATAGCGGAGAGCTCCTACAATGAGCAGTTCTTC. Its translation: CASSIAESSYNEQFF.

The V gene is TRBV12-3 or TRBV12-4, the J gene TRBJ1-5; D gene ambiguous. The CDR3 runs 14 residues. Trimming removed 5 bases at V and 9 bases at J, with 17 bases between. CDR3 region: CASSPTVGVRPQHF. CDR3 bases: TGTGCCAGCAGTCCCACAGTTGGGGTGCGGCCCCAGCATTTT.

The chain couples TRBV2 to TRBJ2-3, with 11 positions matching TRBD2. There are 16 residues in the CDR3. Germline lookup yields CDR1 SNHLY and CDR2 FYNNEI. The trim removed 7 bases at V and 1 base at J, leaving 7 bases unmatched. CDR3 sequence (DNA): TGTGCCAGCACAACTAGCGGGAGATGGGGCACAGATACGCAGTATTTT. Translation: CASTTSGRWGTDTQYF.

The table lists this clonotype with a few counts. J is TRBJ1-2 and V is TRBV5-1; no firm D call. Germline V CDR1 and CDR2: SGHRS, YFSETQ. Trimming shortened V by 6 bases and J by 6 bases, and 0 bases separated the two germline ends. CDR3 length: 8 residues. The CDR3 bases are TGCGCCAGCAATGGCTACACCTTC. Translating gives CASNGYTF.

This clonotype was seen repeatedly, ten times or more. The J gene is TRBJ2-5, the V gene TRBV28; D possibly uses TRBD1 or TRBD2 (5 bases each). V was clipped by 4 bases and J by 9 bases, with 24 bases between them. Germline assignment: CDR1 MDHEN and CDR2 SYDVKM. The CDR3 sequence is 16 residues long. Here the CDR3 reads CASSSPGPRQGSAQYF. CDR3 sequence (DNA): TGTGCCAGCAGTTCACCGGGACCTCGTCAGGGTTCGGCCCAGTACTTC.

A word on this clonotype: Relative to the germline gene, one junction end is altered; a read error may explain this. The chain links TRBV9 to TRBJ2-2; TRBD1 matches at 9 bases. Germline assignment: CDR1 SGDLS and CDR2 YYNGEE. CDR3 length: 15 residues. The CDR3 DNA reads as TGTGCCAGCAGCACCGACAGGGGGAACGCCGGGGAGCTGTTTTTT. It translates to CASSTDRGNAGELFF.

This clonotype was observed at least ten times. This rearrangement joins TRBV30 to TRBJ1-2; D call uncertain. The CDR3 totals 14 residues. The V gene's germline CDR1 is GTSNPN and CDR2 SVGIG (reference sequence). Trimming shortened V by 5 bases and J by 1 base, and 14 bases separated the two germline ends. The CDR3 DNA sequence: TGTGCCTGGCTGACAAAAGTCGGTAACTATGGCTACACCTTC. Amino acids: CAWLTKVGNYGYTF.

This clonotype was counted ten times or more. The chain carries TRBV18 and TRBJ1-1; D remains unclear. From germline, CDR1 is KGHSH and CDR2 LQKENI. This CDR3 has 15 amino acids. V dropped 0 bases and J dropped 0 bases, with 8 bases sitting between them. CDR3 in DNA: TGTGCCAGCTCACCACCGTCGGAGGTGAACACTGAAGCTTTCTTT. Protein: CASSPPSEVNTEAFF.